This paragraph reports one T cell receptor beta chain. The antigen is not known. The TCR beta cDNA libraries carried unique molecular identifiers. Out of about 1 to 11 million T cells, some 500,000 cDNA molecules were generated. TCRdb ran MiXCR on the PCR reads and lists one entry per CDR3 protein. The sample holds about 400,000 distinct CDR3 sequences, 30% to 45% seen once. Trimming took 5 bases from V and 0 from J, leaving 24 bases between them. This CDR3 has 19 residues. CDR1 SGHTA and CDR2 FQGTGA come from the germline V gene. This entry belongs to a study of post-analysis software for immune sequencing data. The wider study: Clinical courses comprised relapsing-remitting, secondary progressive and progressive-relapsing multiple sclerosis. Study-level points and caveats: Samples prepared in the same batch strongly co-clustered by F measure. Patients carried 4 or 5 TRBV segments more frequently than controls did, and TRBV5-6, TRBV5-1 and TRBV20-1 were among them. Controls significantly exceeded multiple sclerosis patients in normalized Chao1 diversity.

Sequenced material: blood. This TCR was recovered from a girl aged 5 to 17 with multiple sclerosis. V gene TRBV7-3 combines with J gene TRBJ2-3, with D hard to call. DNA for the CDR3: TGTGCCAGCAGCCCCAGACTCCTGCCCGACGTTTATAGCACAGATACGCAGTATTTT. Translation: CASSPRLLPDVYSTDTQYF.